These 25 T cell receptor beta chains were all obtained from the same sample, sequenced in a study of shared clonotypes between healthy human individuals (dated by TCRdb to the early 2020s). Libraries were prepared through the immunoSEQ multiplex PCR assay. This is the immuneACCESS table as TCRdb keeps it, with only in-frame sequences that have V and J called. A part of the clones is gone; compared with another copy, unresolved V genes explain less than half, and the rest is unexplained. In all, the sample holds over 750,000 clones, and 96% of those were seen once. The ten largest clones capture less than 0.3% of the sample. CD8 naive samples consisted of CD45RO-negative cells that were positively selected for CCR7, yielding a CD45RA+CCR7+ population without TemRA cells. Sequencing was done on a sample of naive CD8+ T cells sorted from blood. This specimen's cell subset or site label, per the study, means: CD45RA+CCR7+. Every receptor here comes from a man aged 25-45 years in good health.

The V and J genes are TRBV29-1 and TRBJ1-1, with a possible D match to TRBD1 (5 bases). Germline V gene lookup returns CDR1 SQVTM and CDR2 ANQGSEA. The CDR3 spans 14 residues. Trimming left V 4 bases short and J 0 bases short, with 12 bases between. Here the CDR3 reads CSVVGTDMNTEAFF. CDR3 sequence (DNA): TGCAGCGTTGTGGGGACGGACATGAACACTGAAGCTTTCTTT.

The chain combines TRBV18 with TRBJ1-5; maybe TRBD1 (6 bases). Per the germline V gene, CDR1 is KGHSH and CDR2 is LQKENI. There are 16 residues in the CDR3. V was shortened by 0 bases and J by 3 bases, with 12 bases between the two germline ends. CDR3 amino acids: CASSPPSDRFNQPQHF. CDR3 in DNA: TGTGCCAGCTCACCACCCTCCGACAGGTTCAATCAGCCCCAGCATTTT.

J is TRBJ2-1 and V is TRBV30; 10 nucleotides line up with TRBD2. Losses at the gene ends were 1 base for V and 4 bases for J; bases not matched to a gene: 4. Germline loops: CDR1 GTSNPN, CDR2 SVGIG (reference sequence). CDR3 size: 15 residues. The CDR3 sequence: CAWSEKREGYNEQFF. CDR3 nucleotide sequence: TGTGCCTGGAGTGAGAAGCGGGAGGGATACAATGAGCAGTTCTTC.

The V gene is TRBV5-8, the J gene TRBJ2-7, with 7 bases identical to TRBD1. This CDR3 has 13 amino acids. Trimming took 7 bases from V and 2 from J; bases not matched to a gene: 6. CDR1 SGHTS and CDR2 YDEGEE come from the germline V gene. The CDR3 region has the DNA TGTGCCAGCGGAACGGGACAGCCCTACGAGCAGTACTTC. It is translated as CASGTGQPYEQYF. Drawing the rest from reference TRBV5-8 and TRBJ2-7, the complete variable domain is EAGVTQSPTHLIKTRGQQATLRCSPISGHTSVYWYQQALGLGLQFLLWYDEGEERNRGNFPPRFSGRQFPNYSSELNVNALELEDSALYLCASGTGQPYEQYFGPGTRLTVT.

The chain combines TRBV30 with TRBJ2-7; TRBD1 matches 9 bases. The CDR3 loop spans 14 amino acids. The J segment lost 3 bases and the V segment lost 1 base, leaving 4 bases of the junction unmatched. Germline assignment: CDR1 GTSNPN and CDR2 SVGIG (reference sequence). The CDR3 nucleotides read TGTGCCTGGAGTGATGGGACAGGGCGCTACGAGCAGTACTTC. It translates to CAWSDGTGRYEQYF.

Only one count was recorded for this clone. This sample includes further DNA sequences coding for the same CDR3. The chain employs TRBV2 and TRBJ2-1, with D unresolved. Germline lookup yields CDR1 SNHLY and CDR2 FYNNEI. The CDR3 extends over 10 amino acids. With 8 bases removed from V and 6 bases from J, the gap between germline ends came to 5 bases. In DNA form, the CDR3 reads TGTGCCAGCCTTGGCAATGAGCAGTTCTTC. It translates to CASLGNEQFF. Full variable domain (remainder filled in from reference TRBV2 and TRBJ2-1): EPEVTQTPSHQVTQMGQEVILRCVPISNHLYFYWYRQILGQKVEFLVSFYNNEISEKSEIFDDQFSVERPDGSNFTLKIRSTKLEDSAMYFCASLGNEQFFGPGTRLTVL.

The chain links TRBV5-1 to TRBJ2-3; TRBD1 aligns across 7 bases. V lost 1 base, J lost 1 base, and 3 bases stayed unmatched. Looked up from germline, CDR1 is SGHRS and CDR2 is YFSETQ. The CDR3 has 15 residues. The CDR3 nucleotides read TGCGCCAGCAGCTTGTACGGGACAGGCACAGATACGCAGTATTTT. Translated: CASSLYGTGTDTQYF. The variable domain in full, completed from reference TRBV5-1 and TRBJ2-3, reads KAGVTQTPRYLIKTRGQQVTLSCSPISGHRSVSWYQQTPGQGLQFLFEYFSETQRNKGNFPGRFSGRQFSNSRSEMNVSTLELGDSALYLCASSLYGTGTDTQYFGPGTRLTVL.

The V call is TRBV2, the J call TRBJ2-3, with D possibly TRBD2 on 7 matching bases. The CDR3 has 15 residues. Looked up from germline, CDR1 is SNHLY and CDR2 is FYNNEI. The ends were cut back, 1 base at V and 5 bases at J, with 13 bases in the middle. CDR3 in DNA: TGTGCCAGCAGTGAAGAGGGGGAGGGGGAAGATACGCAGTATTTT. Translated, it gives CASSEEGEGEDTQYF.

CDR3 residues: CASRGTFYEQYF. The CDR3 nucleotides read TGTGCCAGCAGAGGAACATTCTACGAGCAGTACTTC. The chain combines TRBV7-8 with TRBJ2-7, with no clear D. V lost 6 bases and J 3 bases, leaving 9 bases between the germline ends. CDR1 SGHVS and CDR2 FQNEAQ come from the germline V gene. CDR3 length: 12 residues. Full variable domain (outside the CDR3, taken from reference TRBV7-8 and TRBJ2-7): GAGVSQSPRYKVAKRGQDVALRCDPISGHVSLFWYQQALGQGPEFLTYFQNEAQLDKSGLPSDRFFAERPEGSVSTLKIQRTQQEDSAVYLCASRGTFYEQYFGPGTRLTVT.

V and J are TRBV7-9 and TRBJ2-7; 13 nucleotides line up with TRBD2. Unmatched junction bases numbered 7, after V lost 3 bases and J lost 2 bases. CDR3 length: 17 amino acids. Germline CDR1 and CDR2: SEHNR and FQNEAQ (reference sequence). The CDR3 region is CASSFRTSGGFTYEQYF. The CDR3, as DNA: TGTGCCAGCAGCTTTCGGACTAGCGGGGGCTTCACCTACGAGCAGTACTTC.

V usage is TRBV30 and J usage is TRBJ1-5, with D tentatively TRBD1 (5 bases). The CDR3 is made up of 13 amino acids. Germline V gives CDR1 GTSNPN, CDR2 SVGIG (reference sequence). Trimming stripped 5 bases from V and 3 bases from J, with 11 bases between. The CDR3 is CAWDEGANQPQHF. The CDR3 coding sequence is TGTGCCTGGGACGAAGGGGCCAATCAGCCCCAGCATTTT.

The chain recombines TRBV6-5 with TRBJ2-2; D is possibly TRBD2 (5 bases). V shed 2 bases and J shed 4 bases, with 8 bases lying between them. Looked up from germline, CDR1 is MNHEY and CDR2 is SVGAGI. The CDR3 loop spans 14 amino acids. In nucleotides, the CDR3 is TGTGCCAGCAGTTACGCGGGTTCCACCGGGGAGCTGTTTTTT. Its translation: CASSYAGSTGELFF.

The chain has TRBV4-3 and TRBJ1-5; D might be TRBD1 (6 bases). CDR1 is LGHNA, CDR2 YSLEER, per germline. The CDR3 sequence is 15 residues long. Trimming pared 0 bases from V and 6 bases from J, leaving 12 bases between. The CDR3 region is CASSQEQGGGQPQHF. The CDR3 nucleotides are TGCGCCAGCAGCCAAGAACAGGGAGGGGGTCAGCCCCAGCATTTT.

V usage is TRBV2 and J usage is TRBJ2-7; the D is unclear. Germline lookup yields CDR1 SNHLY and CDR2 FYNNEI. The V gene lost 10 bases and the J gene lost 0 bases, with 10 bases spanning the gap. This CDR3 comprises 12 residues. CDR3 nucleotides: TGTGCCACCAGGACCGTCTCCTACGAGCAGTACTTC. Its protein is CATRTVSYEQYF.

This chain joins TRBV11-1 and TRBJ2-3; tentatively, D is TRBD2 (6 bases). This CDR3 region has 13 residues. V dropped 1 base and J dropped 6 bases, with 8 bases sitting between them. Germline CDR1 SGHAT, CDR2 FQDESV (reference sequence). CDR3: CASSLDLADTQYF. CDR3 DNA: TGTGCCAGCAGCTTAGATCTAGCGGATACGCAGTATTTT.

The chain is built from TRBV6-1 and TRBJ2-2; TRBD2 is a possible D gene (5 bases). Per the germline V gene, CDR1 is MNHNS and CDR2 is SASEGT. The CDR3 has 13 amino acids. V lost 11 bases and J 0 bases, leaving 10 bases between the germline ends. In nucleotides, the CDR3 is TGTGCCGGACTTCGGCCGAACACCGGGGAGCTGTTTTTT. Amino acids: CAGLRPNTGELFF.

The chain carries TRBV5-1 and TRBJ2-1, with 10 bases matching TRBD1. CDR3 length equals 15 residues. The trim removed 2 bases at V and 6 bases at J, leaving 5 bases unmatched. The germline gives CDR1 SGHRS, CDR2 YFSETQ. CDR3 protein: CASSLGTGVINEQFF. As DNA, the CDR3 is TGCGCCAGCAGCTTAGGGACAGGGGTGATCAATGAGCAGTTCTTC.

The CDR3 bases are TGTGCCAGCATTTTCCGGGCCCCGGAGGGAGAGACCCAGTACTTC. Translating it yields CASIFRAPEGETQYF. The chain joins TRBV6-1 to TRBJ2-5; TRBD2 is a possible D gene (6 bases). The CDR3 has 15 residues. CDR1 MNHNS and CDR2 SASEGT come from the germline V gene. V lost 7 bases to trimming and J lost 4 bases, with 19 bases between them.

J is TRBJ2-7 and V is TRBV10-3; no reliable D call. V was clipped by 4 bases and J by 4 bases, with 8 bases between them. CDR1 and CDR2 (germline): ENHRY, SYGVKD. The length of the CDR3 is 12 residues. For the CDR3, the DNA is TGTGCCATCAGTGGCAGCTTTTACGAGCAGTACTTC. Encoded protein: CAISGSFYEQYF.

The gene calls are TRBV4-3 and TRBJ2-1; D perhaps matches TRBD1 (6 bases). The CDR3 has 18 residues. V was pared by 2 bases and J by 8 bases, with 25 bases between. Germline V gives CDR1 LGHNA, CDR2 YSLEER. This chain's CDR3 is CASSQSLRRGLGLYEQFF. The CDR3 DNA follows: TGCGCCAGCAGCCAATCTCTCAGAAGGGGGTTGGGGCTGTATGAGCAGTTCTTC.

The gene calls are TRBV13 and TRBJ2-2, with D maybe TRBD1 (5 bases). V was shortened by 1 base and J by 2 bases, with 17 bases between the two germline ends. The CDR3 runs to 18 residues. Germline lookup yields CDR1 PRHDT and CDR2 FYEKMQ (reference sequence). CDR3 sequence reads: CASSLESRAGLNTGELFF. In nucleotides, the CDR3 is TGTGCCAGCAGCTTAGAATCCAGGGCAGGGCTCAACACCGGGGAGCTGTTTTTT.

The chain carries TRBV27 and TRBJ2-7; no firm D call. CDR3 length: 13 residues. Germline V lookup: CDR1 MNHEY, CDR2 SMNVEV (reference sequence). The V gene lost 2 bases and the J gene lost 4 bases, with 9 bases spanning the gap. DNA for the CDR3: TGTGCCAGCAGTTTAATGAGGTTTTACGAGCAGTACTTC. This encodes CASSLMRFYEQYF.

This chain uses TRBV5-6 with TRBJ1-5; tentative D call: TRBD1 (5 bases). The CDR3 has 14 residues. The V gene's germline CDR1 is SGHDT and CDR2 YYEEEE. The V and J ends lost 2 bases and 2 bases respectively, with 8 bases between them. The CDR3 spells CASSFRDGNQPQHF. As DNA, the CDR3 is TGTGCCAGCAGCTTCAGGGACGGCAATCAGCCCCAGCATTTT.

The V gene is TRBV28, the J gene TRBJ2-7; TRBD2 aligns across 12 bases. V shed 6 bases, J shed 5 bases, and the junction held 8 bases outside the gene matches. CDR1 is MDHEN, CDR2 SYDVKM, per germline. The CDR3 is 15 amino acids. CDR3 amino acids: CASRHRLAGDDEQYF. In DNA form, the CDR3 reads TGTGCCAGCAGACATCGACTAGCGGGAGATGACGAGCAGTACTTC.

The rearrangement links TRBV4-3 to TRBJ2-1, with D tentatively TRBD1 (6 bases). Trimming removed 1 base from V and 9 bases from J, with 10 bases in between. CDR3 length: 13 amino acids. The germline V gene has CDR1 LGHNA and CDR2 YSLEER. The CDR3 loop reads CASSQGTAIEQFF. CDR3 nucleotides: TGCGCCAGCAGCCAAGGGACAGCGATTGAGCAGTTCTTC.